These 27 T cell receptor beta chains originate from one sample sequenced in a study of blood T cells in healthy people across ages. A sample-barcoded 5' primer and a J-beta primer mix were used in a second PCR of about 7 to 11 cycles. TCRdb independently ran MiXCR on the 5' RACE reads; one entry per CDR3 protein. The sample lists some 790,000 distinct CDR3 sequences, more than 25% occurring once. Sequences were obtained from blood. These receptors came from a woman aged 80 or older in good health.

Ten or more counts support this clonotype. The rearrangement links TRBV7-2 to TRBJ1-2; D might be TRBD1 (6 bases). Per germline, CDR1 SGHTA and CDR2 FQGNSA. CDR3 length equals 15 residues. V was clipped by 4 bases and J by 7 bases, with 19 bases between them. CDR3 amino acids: CASSSPGTGTSGYTF. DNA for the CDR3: TGTGCCAGCAGCTCCCCGGGCACAGGGACTTCTGGCTACACCTTC.

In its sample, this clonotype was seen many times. Here the CDR3 DNA reads TGTGCCTGGTCTTTAGCGGGGAGTAGTGAGCAGTTCTTC. Its translation is CAWSLAGSSEQFF. V is TRBV30 and J is TRBJ2-1, with 8 nucleotides matching TRBD2. With V trimmed by 5 bases and J by 9 bases, 9 bases remained unmatched. The germline V gene encodes CDR1 GTSNPN and CDR2 SVGIG (reference sequence). The CDR3 is made up of 13 amino acids.

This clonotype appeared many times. CDR3 loop: CASSASLAGASTDTQYF. The CDR3 DNA reads TGCGCCAGCAGCGCCAGTCTAGCGGGAGCCAGCACAGATACGCAGTATTTT. The chain is built from TRBV5-1 and TRBJ2-3, with 10 bases identical to TRBD2. Per the germline V gene, CDR1 is SGHRS and CDR2 is YFSETQ. Trimming at V came to 4 bases and at J to 0 bases, leaving 8 bases not matched to a gene. The CDR3 runs 17 residues. Variable domain in full (rest from reference TRBV5-1 and TRBJ2-3): KAGVTQTPRYLIKTRGQQVTLSCSPISGHRSVSWYQQTPGQGLQFLFEYFSETQRNKGNFPGRFSGRQFSNSRSEMNVSTLELGDSALYLCASSASLAGASTDTQYFGPGTRLTVL.

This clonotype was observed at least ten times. The DNA for the CDR3 is TGTGCCAGCAGTTACTCAAGCGGGGGCGCCTACAATGAGCAGTTCTTC. It translates to CASSYSSGGAYNEQFF. This chain connects TRBV2 to TRBJ2-1; 8 bases align to TRBD2. The CDR3 consists of 16 residues. The V gene's germline CDR1 is SNHLY and CDR2 FYNNEI. V trimming: 5 bases; J trimming: 2 bases; junction bases outside the gene matches: 8.

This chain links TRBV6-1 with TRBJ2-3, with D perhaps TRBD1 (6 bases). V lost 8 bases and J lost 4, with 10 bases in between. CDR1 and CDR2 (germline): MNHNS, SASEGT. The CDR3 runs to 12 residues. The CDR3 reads CASEGVADTQYF. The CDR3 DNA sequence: TGTGCCAGCGAGGGGGTGGCAGATACGCAGTATTTT.

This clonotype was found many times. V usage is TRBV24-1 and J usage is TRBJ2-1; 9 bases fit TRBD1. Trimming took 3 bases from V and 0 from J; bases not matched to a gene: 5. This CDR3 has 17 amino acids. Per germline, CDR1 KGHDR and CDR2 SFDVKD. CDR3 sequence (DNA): TGTGCCACCAGTGATCCCGGGACAGGGAGCTCCTACAATGAGCAGTTCTTC. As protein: CATSDPGTGSSYNEQFF.

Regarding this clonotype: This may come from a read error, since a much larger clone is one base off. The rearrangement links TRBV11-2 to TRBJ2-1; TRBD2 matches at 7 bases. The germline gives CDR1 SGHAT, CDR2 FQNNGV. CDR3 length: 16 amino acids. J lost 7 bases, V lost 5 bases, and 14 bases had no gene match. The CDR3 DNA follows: TGTGCCAGCAGCCCCACCCTAGGGAGGGCCGGGAATGAGCAGTTCTTC. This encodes CASSPTLGRAGNEQFF.

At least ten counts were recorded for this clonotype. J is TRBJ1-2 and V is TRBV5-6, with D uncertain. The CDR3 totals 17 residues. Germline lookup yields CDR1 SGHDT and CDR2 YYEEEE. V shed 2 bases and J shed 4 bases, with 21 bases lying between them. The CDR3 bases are TGTGCCAGCAGCTTTCCTAAGGCGAGAACAGCATTCTATGGCTACACCTTC. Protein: CASSFPKARTAFYGYTF.

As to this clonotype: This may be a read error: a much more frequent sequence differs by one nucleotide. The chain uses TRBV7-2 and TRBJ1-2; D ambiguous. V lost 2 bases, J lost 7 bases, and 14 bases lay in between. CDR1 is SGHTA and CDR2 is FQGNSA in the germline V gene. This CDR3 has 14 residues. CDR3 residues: CASSLNPLSCGYTF. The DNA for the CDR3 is TGTGCCAGCAGCTTAAATCCCCTGTCATGTGGCTACACCTTC.

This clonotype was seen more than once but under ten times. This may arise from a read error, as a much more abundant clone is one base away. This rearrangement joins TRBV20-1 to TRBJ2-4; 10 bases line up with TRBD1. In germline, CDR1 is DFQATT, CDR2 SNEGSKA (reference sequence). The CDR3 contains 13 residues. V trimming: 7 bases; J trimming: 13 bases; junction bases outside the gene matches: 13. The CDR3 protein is CSGQRQGANEQYF. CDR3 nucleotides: TGCAGTGGGCAAAGACAGGGGGCCAATGAGCAGTACTTC.

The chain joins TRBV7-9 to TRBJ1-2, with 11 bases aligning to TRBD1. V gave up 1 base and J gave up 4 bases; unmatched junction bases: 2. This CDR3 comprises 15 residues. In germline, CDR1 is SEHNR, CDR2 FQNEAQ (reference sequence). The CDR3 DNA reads TGTGCCAGCAGCTTAGGGACAGGGGGCTTCTATGGCTACACCTTC. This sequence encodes CASSLGTGGFYGYTF.

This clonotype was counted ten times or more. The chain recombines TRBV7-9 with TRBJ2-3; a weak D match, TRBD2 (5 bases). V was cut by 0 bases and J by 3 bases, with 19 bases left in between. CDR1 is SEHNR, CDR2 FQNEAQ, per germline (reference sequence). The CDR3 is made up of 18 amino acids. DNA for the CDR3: TGTGCCAGCAGCTTAGCCCCGGTGCTGACAACTAGTACAGATACGCAGTATTTT. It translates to CASSLAPVLTTSTDTQYF.

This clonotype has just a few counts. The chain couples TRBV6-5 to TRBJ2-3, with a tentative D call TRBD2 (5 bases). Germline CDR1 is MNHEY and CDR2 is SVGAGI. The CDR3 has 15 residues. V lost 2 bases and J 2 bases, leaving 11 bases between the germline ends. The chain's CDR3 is CASSYIRGFTDTQYF. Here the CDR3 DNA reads TGTGCCAGCAGTTACATACGGGGATTCACAGATACGCAGTATTTT.

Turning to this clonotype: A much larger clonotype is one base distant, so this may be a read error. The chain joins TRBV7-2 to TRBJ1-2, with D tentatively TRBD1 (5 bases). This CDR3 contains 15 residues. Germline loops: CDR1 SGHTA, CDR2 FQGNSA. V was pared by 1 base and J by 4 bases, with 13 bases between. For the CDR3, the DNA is TGTGCCAGCAGCTTAGGGACGACAGCCAGCTATGGCTACACCTTC. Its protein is CASSLGTTASYGYTF.

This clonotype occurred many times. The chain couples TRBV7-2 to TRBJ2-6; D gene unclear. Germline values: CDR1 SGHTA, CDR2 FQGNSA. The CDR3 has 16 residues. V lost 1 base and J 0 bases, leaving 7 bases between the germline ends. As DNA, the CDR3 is TGTGCCAGCAGCTTAGACAGAGGCTCTGGGGCCAACGTCCTGACTTTC. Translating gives CASSLDRGSGANVLTF. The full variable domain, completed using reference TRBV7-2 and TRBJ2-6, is GAGVSQSPSNKVTEKGKDVELRCDPISGHTALYWYRQSLGQGLEFLIYFQGNSAPDKSGLPSDRFSAERTGGSVSTLTIQRTQQEDSAVYLCASSLDRGSGANVLTFGAGSRLTVL.

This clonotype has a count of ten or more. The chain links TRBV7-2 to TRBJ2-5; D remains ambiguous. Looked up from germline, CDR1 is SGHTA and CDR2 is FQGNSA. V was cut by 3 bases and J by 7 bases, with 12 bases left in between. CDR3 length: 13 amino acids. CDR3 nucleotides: TGTGCCAGCAGCTTCAACCGCGAACGGACCCAGTACTTC. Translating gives CASSFNRERTQYF.

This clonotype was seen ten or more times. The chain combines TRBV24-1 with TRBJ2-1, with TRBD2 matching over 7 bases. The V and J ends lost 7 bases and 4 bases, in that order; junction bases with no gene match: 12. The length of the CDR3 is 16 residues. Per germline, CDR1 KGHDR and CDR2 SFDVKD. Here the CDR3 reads CATSRPGGREYNEQFF. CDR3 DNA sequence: TGTGCCACCAGCCGACCGGGCGGGAGAGAGTACAATGAGCAGTTCTTC.

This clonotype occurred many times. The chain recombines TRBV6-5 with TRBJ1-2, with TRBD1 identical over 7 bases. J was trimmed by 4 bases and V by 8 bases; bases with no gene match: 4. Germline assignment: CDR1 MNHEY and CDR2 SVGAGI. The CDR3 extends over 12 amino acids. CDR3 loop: CASRQGSYGYTF. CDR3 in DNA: TGTGCCAGCCGACAGGGATCCTATGGCTACACCTTC.

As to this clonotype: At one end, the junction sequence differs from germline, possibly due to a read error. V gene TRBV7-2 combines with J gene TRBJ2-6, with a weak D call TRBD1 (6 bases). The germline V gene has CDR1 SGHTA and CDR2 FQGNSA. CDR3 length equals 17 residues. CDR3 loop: CASSLAGNRAGANVRTF. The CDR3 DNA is TGTGCCAGCAGCTTAGCGGGAAACAGGGCTGGGGCCAACGTCCGGACTTTC.

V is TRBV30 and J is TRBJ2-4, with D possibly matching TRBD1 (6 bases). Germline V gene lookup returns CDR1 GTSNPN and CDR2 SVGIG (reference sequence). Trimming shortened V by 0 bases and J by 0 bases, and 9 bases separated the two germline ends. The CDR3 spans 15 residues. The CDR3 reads CAWSVGGIAKNIQYF. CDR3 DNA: TGTGCCTGGAGTGTAGGGGGAATAGCCAAAAACATTCAGTACTTC.

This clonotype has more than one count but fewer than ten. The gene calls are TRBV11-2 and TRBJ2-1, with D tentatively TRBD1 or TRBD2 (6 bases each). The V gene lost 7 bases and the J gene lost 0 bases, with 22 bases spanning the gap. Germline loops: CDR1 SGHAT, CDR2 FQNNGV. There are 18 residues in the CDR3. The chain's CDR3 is CASIVSSGGPSSYNEQFF. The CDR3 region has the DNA TGTGCCAGCATCGTCTCCTCCGGGGGCCCGAGCTCCTACAATGAGCAGTTCTTC.

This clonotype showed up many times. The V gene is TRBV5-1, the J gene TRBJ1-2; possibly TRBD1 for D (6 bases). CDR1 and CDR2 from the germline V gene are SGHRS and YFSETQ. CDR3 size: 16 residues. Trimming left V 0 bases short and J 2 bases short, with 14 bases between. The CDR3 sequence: CASSLGTVGGNYGYTF. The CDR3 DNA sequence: TGCGCCAGCAGCTTGGGGACAGTAGGTGGGAACTATGGCTACACCTTC.

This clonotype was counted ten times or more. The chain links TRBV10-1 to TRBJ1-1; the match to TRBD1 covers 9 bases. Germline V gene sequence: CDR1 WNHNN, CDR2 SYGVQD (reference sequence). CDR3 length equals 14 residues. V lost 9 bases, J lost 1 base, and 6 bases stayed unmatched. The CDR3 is CASRTGEGNTEAFF. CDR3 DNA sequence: TGCGCCAGTCGGACAGGGGAAGGGAACACTGAAGCTTTCTTT.

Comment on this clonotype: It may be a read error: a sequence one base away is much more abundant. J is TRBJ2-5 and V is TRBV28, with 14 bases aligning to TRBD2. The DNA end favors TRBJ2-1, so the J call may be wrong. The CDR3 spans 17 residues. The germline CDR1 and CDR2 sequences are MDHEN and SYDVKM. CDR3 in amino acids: CASRPGTSGGHQETQFF. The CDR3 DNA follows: TGTGCCAGCAGACCCGGGACTAGCGGGGGACATCAAGAGACCCAGTTCTTC.

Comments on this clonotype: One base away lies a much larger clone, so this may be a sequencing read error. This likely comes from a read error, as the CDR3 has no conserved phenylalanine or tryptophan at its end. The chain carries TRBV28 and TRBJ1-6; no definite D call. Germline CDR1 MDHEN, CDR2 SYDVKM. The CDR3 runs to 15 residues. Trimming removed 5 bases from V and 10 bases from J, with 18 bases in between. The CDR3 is CASSPADQFSSPLHV. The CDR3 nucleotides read TGTGCCAGCAGTCCCGCGGACCAATTTTCCTCACCCCTCCACGTT.

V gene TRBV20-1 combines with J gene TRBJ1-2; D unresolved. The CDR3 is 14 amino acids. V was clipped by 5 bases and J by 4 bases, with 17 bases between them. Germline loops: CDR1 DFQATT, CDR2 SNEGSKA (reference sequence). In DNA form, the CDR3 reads TGCAGTGCTCGCGGCCTGAAGGACTTCTATGGCTACACCTTC. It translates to CSARGLKDFYGYTF.

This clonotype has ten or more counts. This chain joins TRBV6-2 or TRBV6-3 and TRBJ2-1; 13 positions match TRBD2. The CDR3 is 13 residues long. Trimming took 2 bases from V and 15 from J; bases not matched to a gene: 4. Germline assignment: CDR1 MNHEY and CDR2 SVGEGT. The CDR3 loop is CASSYGLAGATFF. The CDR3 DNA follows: TGTGCCAGCAGTTACGGACTAGCGGGGGCCACGTTCTTC.